The 11 T cell receptor beta chains in this list originate from one sample, sequenced in a study of CD8 T cells in ankylosing spondylitis. TCRdb re-called the 5' RACE reads with MiXCR, one entry per CDR3 protein. The sample includes approximately 260,000 distinct CDR3 sequences, approximately 9% seen only once; the top ten take under 7.5%. The material sequenced was blood, either unsorted or a sorted T cell fraction (not recorded which). The source of these receptors is a male donor with ankylosing spondylitis or in good health (not recorded which).

This clonotype was recorded at least ten times. This chain connects TRBV10-2 to TRBJ1-6; D not resolved. The V and J ends lost 6 bases and 9 bases respectively, with 9 bases between them. The CDR3 sequence is 12 residues long. The germline V gene encodes CDR1 WSHSY and CDR2 SAAADI. The CDR3 DNA reads as TGCGCCAGCAGACCGGAAGGTTCACCCCTCCACTTT. Protein: CASRPEGSPLHF.

About this clonotype: Relative to the germline gene, one junction end is altered; a read error may explain this. The V call is TRBV11-3, the J call TRBJ2-1; D remains unclear. There are 11 residues in the CDR3. The germline gives CDR1 SGHNT, CDR2 YENEEA. The CDR3 protein is CTSSLSNEQFF. The CDR3 bases are TGTACCAGCAGCTTGTCAAATGAGCAGTTCTTC.

This clonotype was counted at least ten times. This rearrangement joins TRBV12-3 or TRBV12-4 to TRBJ2-3; maybe TRBD1 (6 bases). V was clipped by 5 bases and J by 5 bases, with 8 bases between them. This CDR3 spans 12 amino acids. Here the CDR3 DNA reads TGTGCCAGCAGTCCAGGGGAAGATACGCAGTATTTT. It yields the protein CASSPGEDTQYF.

The chain carries TRBV5-4 and TRBJ1-2; possible D gene TRBD1, 6 bases. The CDR3 extends over 14 amino acids. Germline CDR1 is SGHNT and CDR2 is YYREEE (reference sequence). V lost 0 bases and J lost 3, with 9 bases in between. DNA for the CDR3: TGTGCCAGCAGCTTGGCCAGGGGTGACTATGGCTACACCTTC. Its translation is CASSLARGDYGYTF.

This clonotype showed up just a few times. The chain couples TRBV20-1 to TRBJ2-1; TRBD1 aligns across 9 bases. Germline trimming cut 4 bases from V and 7 bases from J; bases unmatched to any gene: 8. The CDR3 runs 14 residues. Germline V gives CDR1 DFQATT, CDR2 SNEGSKA (reference sequence). CDR3 sequence: CSATQGTGRNEQFF. The CDR3 nucleotides are TGCAGTGCTACACAGGGGACAGGGCGGAATGAGCAGTTCTTC.

This clonotype was seen repeatedly, ten times or more. This chain links TRBV11-2 with TRBJ1-5; unclear D gene. Trimming cost V 1 base and J 3 bases, with 7 bases left between them. The CDR3 extends over 14 amino acids. From germline, CDR1 is SGHAT and CDR2 FQNNGV. The CDR3 protein is CASSLVADNQPQHF. The CDR3 DNA follows: TGTGCCAGCAGCTTAGTGGCAGACAATCAGCCCCAGCATTTT.

A note on this clonotype: This may be a read error: a much more frequent sequence differs by one nucleotide. The V call is TRBV29-1, the J call TRBJ2-1; D possibly corresponds to TRBD2 (6 bases). Germline CDR1 SQVTM, CDR2 ANQGSEA. The CDR3 contains 14 residues. For the CDR3, the DNA is TGCAGCGTCCTACTAGCCCGAACCTACAATGAGCAGCTCTTC. Translation gives CSVLLARTYNEQLF.

A note on this clonotype: A much more abundant neighbour one base away suggests this may be a read error. CDR3 nucleotides: TGTGCCAGCAGTGAAGGGGCAAGCAATCGGCCCCAGCATTTT. It yields the protein CASSEGASNRPQHF. The V call is TRBV12-3 or TRBV12-4, the J call TRBJ1-5, with D possibly matching TRBD1 (5 bases). The CDR3 has 14 residues.

This clonotype appeared many times. The rearrangement links TRBV3-1 to TRBJ2-1; the D gene could be TRBD1 or TRBD2 (5 bases each). The CDR3 is 15 residues long. The V and J ends lost 5 bases and 6 bases respectively, with 17 bases between them. Germline V gives CDR1 LGHDT, CDR2 YNNKEL (reference sequence). The CDR3 loop reads CASSALGTATNEQFF. The CDR3 bases are TGTGCCAGCAGCGCCCTGGGGACCGCGACCAATGAGCAGTTCTTC.

The chain joins TRBV20-1 to TRBJ2-2, with TRBD2 identical over 9 bases. The junction had 7 bases not matched to a gene; V was cut back by 6 bases and J by 5 bases. Looked up from germline, CDR1 is DFQATT and CDR2 is SNEGSKA (reference sequence). This CDR3 region has 14 residues. The CDR3 sequence is CSARLAAGTGELFF. DNA of the CDR3: TGCAGTGCAAGACTAGCGGCGGGGACCGGGGAGCTGTTTTTT.

The rearrangement joins TRBV20-1 to TRBJ2-7; a weak D match, TRBD1 (5 bases). The ends were cut back, 1 base at V and 5 bases at J, with 6 bases in the middle. The CDR3 contains 11 residues. Per germline, CDR1 DFQATT and CDR2 SNEGSKA (reference sequence). CDR3 amino acids: CSARARDEQYF. The CDR3 nucleotides read TGCAGTGCTAGAGCCAGGGACGAGCAGTACTTC.